This is a list of T cell receptor beta chains from one sample in a study of PD-L1 blockade in urothelial cancer. Repertoires were generated with immunoSEQ multiplex PCR, while TCRdb's copy carries only in-frame clones and drops some. The sample lists 45,000 to 60,000 clones, nearly 90% occurring once. Sample: PBMCs, taken around atezolizumab (anti-PD-L1) treatment. The receptors derive from a man between 60 and 70 years old with urothelial cancer. CDR3s include the opening cysteine and the closing phenylalanine or tryptophan. The D gene is left open where the match is weak. Clone size appears in some rows only: once, few, many, or a class for an expanded clone.

TRBV7-2	TRBD1	.	TRBJ2-6	CASSSPTGGGANVLTF	TGTGCCAGCAGTTCGCCTACAGGGGGAGGGGCCAACGTCCTGACTTTC
TRBV27	.	.	TRBJ1-5	CASSFINQPQHF	TGTGCCAGCAGTTTCATCAATCAGCCCCAGCATTTT
TRBV5-4	TRBD1	.	TRBJ2-5	CASKRGDRVETQYF	TGTGCCAGCAAACGGGGGGACAGGGTGGAGACCCAGTACTTC
TRBV7-2	.	.	TRBJ2-7	CASSFQGSYEQYF	TGTGCCAGCAGCTTTCAGGGTTCCTACGAGCAGTACTTC
TRBV2	TRBD1	.	TRBJ1-6	CAVHRGFDNSPLHF	TGTGCCGTACACAGGGGGTTCGATAATTCACCCCTCCACTTT
TRBV30	TRBD2	.	TRBJ2-1	CAWSWTSGSYNEQFF	TGTGCCTGGAGCTGGACTAGCGGTTCCTACAATGAGCAGTTCTTC
TRBV10-1	TRBD1	.	TRBJ2-3	CASQGARRTDTQYF	TGCGCCAGCCAGGGGGCAAGGAGGACAGATACGCAGTATTTT
TRBV7-9	.	.	TRBJ1-1	CADTTNTVNTEAFF	TGTGCCGACACCACAAATACAGTGAACACTGAAGCTTTCTTT
TRBV6-1	.	.	TRBJ2-5	CASRRDVWGRETQYF	TGTGCCAGCAGGCGGGACGTGTGGGGACGGGAGACCCAGTACTTC
TRBV7-8	.	.	TRBJ1-2	CASSLHREATTF	TGTGCCAGCAGCCTTCACCGGGAGGCCACCACCTTC
TRBV11-2	.	.	TRBJ2-3	CASSFSSLGDTQYF	TGTGCCAGCAGCTTCAGCAGTCTCGGGGATACGCAGTATTTT
TRBV4-3	.	.	TRBJ2-5	CASSQEGGGGGLWPQYF	TGCGCCAGCAGCCAAGAAGGAGGCGGGGGCGGACTGTGGCCCCAGTACTTC
TRBV30	TRBD1	.	TRBJ2-6	CAWSGTGRNSGANVLTF	TGTGCCTGGAGTGGGACAGGTCGCAACTCTGGGGCCAACGTCCTGACTTTC
TRBV18	TRBD1	.	TRBJ1-1	CASSPTGVTEAFF	TGTGCCAGCTCACCGACAGGGGTTACTGAAGCTTTCTTT
TRBV15	TRBD1	.	TRBJ2-7	CATSRDTTGNEQYF	TGTGCCACCAGCAGAGATACGACAGGGAACGAGCAGTACTTC
TRBV7-2	TRBD1	.	TRBJ2-1	CASSTRQGSSYNEQFF	TGTGCCAGCAGCACCCGACAGGGAAGCTCCTACAATGAGCAGTTCTTC
TRBV19	.	.	TRBJ2-3	CASSIGGYRTDTQYF	TGTGCCAGTAGTATAGGGGGCTACCGCACAGATACGCAGTATTTT
TRBV25-1	TRBD2	.	TRBJ2-1	CASSESSGGARNEQFF	TGTGCCAGCAGTGAATCCAGCGGGGGGGCCAGGAATGAGCAGTTCTTC
TRBV27	.	.	TRBJ2-5	CASRRTRANQETQYF	TGTGCCAGCAGGCGGACAAGGGCTAACCAAGAGACCCAGTACTTC
TRBV7-9	.	.	TRBJ1-3	CATSGESGNTIYF	TGTGCCACTTCAGGGGAGTCTGGAAACACCATATATTTT
TRBV11-3	.	.	TRBJ2-2	CASRLISQTGELFF	TGTGCCAGCAGGCTTATTTCCCAGACCGGGGAGCTGTTTTTT
TRBV28	TRBD1	.	TRBJ1-2	CASTGGDGYTF	TGTGCCAGCACAGGGGGCGATGGCTACACCTTC
TRBV5-1	TRBD2	once	TRBJ2-3	CASSLAPRGGSGGDTQYF	TGCGCCAGCAGCTTGGCCCCTCGAGGCGGGAGTGGTGGGGATACGCAGTATTTT
TRBV6-5	.	.	TRBJ2-1	CASSYGVRRVF	TGTGCCAGCAGTTACGGGGTCAGGCGGGTCTTC
TRBV7-7	TRBD1	.	TRBJ2-1	CASSKDRVNEQFF	TGTGCTAGCAGCAAGGACAGGGTCAATGAGCAGTTCTTC
TRBV4-1	TRBD1	.	TRBJ2-1	CASRGTGGVNEQFF	TGCGCCAGCAGAGGGACAGGGGGCGTCAATGAGCAGTTCTTC
TRBV15	.	.	TRBJ1-2	CATSKSKSYGYTF	TGTGCCACCAGCAAATCTAAGAGTTATGGCTACACCTTC
TRBV30	.	.	TRBJ2-3	CAWSVRGTDTQYF	TGTGCCTGGAGTGTACGAGGCACAGATACGCAGTATTTT
TRBV6-4	TRBD1	once	TRBJ2-3	CASSEQGTDTQYF	TGTGCCAGCAGTGAACAGGGGACAGATACGCAGTATTTT
TRBV7-6	TRBD1	.	TRBJ1-5	CASSPTGGYQPQHF	TGTGCCAGCAGCCCGACAGGGGGATATCAGCCCCAGCATTTT
TRBV14	.	.	TRBJ1-2	CASSQGFGYTF	TGTGCCAGCAGCCAGGGCTTTGGCTACACCTTC
TRBV6-4	TRBD2	.	TRBJ2-3	CASSLERGGTDTQYF	TGTGCCAGCAGTCTCGAGCGGGGGGGCACAGATACGCAGTATTTT
TRBV5-6	.	.	TRBJ1-4	CASREQGRGEKLFF	TGTGCCAGCAGAGAACAGGGAAGGGGTGAAAAACTGTTTTTT
TRBV11-2	.	.	TRBJ2-7	CASSGRGPPYEQYF	TGTGCCAGCAGCGGCAGGGGTCCCCCCTACGAGCAGTACTTC
TRBV10-3	TRBD1	.	TRBJ1-1	CAISEMTGLEAFF	TGTGCCATCAGTGAAATGACAGGGCTCGAAGCTTTCTTT
TRBV7-2	.	once	TRBJ2-6	CASSSDSTPGANVLTF	TGTGCCAGCAGCTCCGACAGTACACCTGGGGCCAACGTCCTGACTTTC
TRBV5-1	.	.	TRBJ1-4	CASSLAEAEMRVGKLFF	TGCGCCAGCAGCTTGGCTGAGGCGGAAATGAGGGTGGGAAAACTGTTTTTT
TRBV11-3	.	.	TRBJ1-1	CASSPTGYGNTEAFF	TGTGCCAGCAGCCCAACGGGGTACGGGAACACTGAAGCTTTCTTT
TRBV7-9	.	.	TRBJ1-1	CASSLGGEAFF	TGTGCCAGCAGCTTAGGCGGGGAAGCTTTCTTT
TRBV5-1	.	.	TRBJ2-3	CASMRSSTDTQYF	TGCGCCAGCATGAGGTCTAGCACAGATACGCAGTATTTT
TRBV10-3	.	.	TRBJ2-3	CAISESARTDTQYF	TGTGCCATCAGTGAGTCAGCTAGAACGGATACGCAGTATTTT
TRBV7-3	TRBD2	.	TRBJ2-1	CASSSGLAYNEQFF	TGTGCCAGCAGCTCCGGACTAGCCTACAATGAGCAGTTCTTC
TRBV6-5	TRBD1	few	TRBJ1-5	CASRPGQGRQPQHF	TGTGCCAGCAGACCAGGACAGGGAAGACAGCCCCAGCATTTT
TRBV7-6	.	few	TRBJ2-1	CASSLDRNYNEQFF	TGTGCCAGCAGCTTAGACAGGAACTACAATGAGCAGTTCTTC
TRBV11-3	.	.	TRBJ2-7	CASSLSFEQYF	TGTGCCAGCAGCTTGTCGTTCGAGCAGTACTTC
TRBV28	TRBD1	.	TRBJ1-5	CASRPPGQGNQPQHF	TGTGCCAGCAGACCTCCGGGACAGGGTAATCAGCCCCAGCATTTT
TRBV9	TRBD1	.	TRBJ1-2	CASSVRRDRVYGYTF	TGTGCCAGCAGCGTACGCCGGGACAGGGTTTATGGCTACACCTTC
TRBV5-1	TRBD2	.	TRBJ2-2	CASSRWAGDLNTGELFF	TGCGCCAGCAGCCGGTGGGCGGGGGACCTGAACACCGGGGAGCTGTTTTTT